This T cell receptor (beta chain) is from a study of blood T cell repertoires in COVID-19. Individuals drawn from around 24 US areas were roughly 18 to 95 years old. V lost 3 bases to trimming and J lost 6 bases; unmatched junction nucleotides: 13. Per the germline V gene, CDR1 is LGHDT and CDR2 is YNNKEL (reference sequence). This CDR3 has 17 amino acids. Generated by immunoSEQ multiplex PCR, the TCRdb table keeps only in-frame clones and is missing some. The table has approximately 150,000 clones, over 70% seen once; the top ten hold approximately 5.1%. The specimen sequenced was PBMCs or T cells enriched from blood (not recorded which). This sequence originates from a man in his 70s who had been exposed to COVID-19. The gene calls are TRBV3-1 (or the pseudogene TRBV3-2) and TRBJ2-2; 7 positions agree with TRBD2. The CDR3 reads CASSHLLRGGRPGELFF. Here the CDR3 DNA reads TGTGCCAGCAGCCACCTCCTGCGGGGCGGGAGACCCGGGGAGCTGTTTTTT.